This T cell receptor (beta chain) appears in the sequencing data of a study of PD-L1 blockade in urothelial cancer. Study conclusions and caveats: Tumor-associated TCR clones expanded more in blood at 3 weeks in patients with durable benefit.

Germline V CDR1 and CDR2: LNHDA, SQIVND (reference sequence). The V and J ends lost 9 bases and 3 bases, in that order; junction bases with no gene match: 5. This CDR3 comprises 12 residues. Clones were sequenced by immunoSEQ multiplex PCR, and TCRdb holds only the in-frame ones, with some missing. The sample shows about 76,000 clones, approximately 89% of them seen only once. On this clone itself: As yet, its antigen is unknown.

Time point meaning: peripheral blood 6 weeks after treatment start. Sequencing was performed on PBMCs, taken around atezolizumab (anti-PD-L1) treatment. The chain employs TRBV19 and TRBJ2-7; 7 bases agree with TRBD2. This clonotype was sampled from a woman aged 80 or over with urothelial cancer. The CDR3 DNA reads TGTGCCAGCTCCCCTAGCGGCTACGAGCAGTACTTC. Translated, it gives CASSPSGYEQYF.